The entry that follows covers one TCR beta chain sequence. Its antigen is unknown. These data come from a study of T-cell reconstitution after alpha-beta-depleted transplantation in children. Study outcomes and limitations: After transplant, high TCRbeta diversity at day 60 in some patients arose from surviving recipient T cells and thymic progenitors. About two months after transplant, alpha-beta T cells reportedly came from several hundred expanded graft clones.

Unique molecular identifiers were incorporated when the TCRbeta library was constructed. TCRdb independently ran MiXCR on the PCR reads; one entry per CDR3 protein. The profile shows about 460,000 distinct CDR3 sequences, roughly a tenth of them singletons. The CDR3 runs 14 residues. Between the trimmed V and J ends, which lost 11 bases and 0 bases, there was a span of 16 bases. Sequenced material: PBMCs, taken before TCRalphabeta/CD19-depleted stem cell transplant. The sequence came from a child aged 2 to 10 with inherited bone marrow failure, due to receive a stem cell transplant. The chain has TRBV23-1 and TRBJ1-1; perhaps TRBD1 as D (5 bases). TRBV23-1 is known as an ORF, though its function is uncertain. CDR3 DNA sequence: TGCGCCGGGGAGGGAGGGGCCCTGAACACTGAAGCTTTCTTT. Amino acids: CAGEGGALNTEAFF.